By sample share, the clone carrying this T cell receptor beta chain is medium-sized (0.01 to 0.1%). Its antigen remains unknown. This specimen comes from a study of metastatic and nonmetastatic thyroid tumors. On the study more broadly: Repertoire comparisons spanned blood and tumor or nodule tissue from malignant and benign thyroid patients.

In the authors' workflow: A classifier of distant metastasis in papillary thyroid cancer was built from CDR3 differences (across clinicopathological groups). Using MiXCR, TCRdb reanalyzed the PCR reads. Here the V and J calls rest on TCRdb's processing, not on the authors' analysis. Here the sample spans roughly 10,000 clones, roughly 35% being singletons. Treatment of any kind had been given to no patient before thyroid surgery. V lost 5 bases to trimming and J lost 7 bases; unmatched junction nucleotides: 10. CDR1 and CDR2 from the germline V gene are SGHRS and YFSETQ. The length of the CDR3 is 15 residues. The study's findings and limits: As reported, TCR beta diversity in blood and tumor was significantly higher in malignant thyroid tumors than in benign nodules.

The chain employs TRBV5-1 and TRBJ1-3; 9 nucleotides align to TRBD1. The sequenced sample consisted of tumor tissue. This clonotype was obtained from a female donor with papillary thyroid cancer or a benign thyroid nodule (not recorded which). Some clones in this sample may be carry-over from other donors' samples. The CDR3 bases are TGCGCCAGCAGTTCCACCGGGACAGGGTGGAACACCATATATTTT. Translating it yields CASSSTGTGWNTIYF.